The rows below give T cell receptor beta chains drawn from one sample of a study of blood T cell repertoires in COVID-19. TCRdb's table, derived via immunoSEQ multiplex PCR, lists solely in-frame clones and lacks some. In the table there are about 140,000 clones, around 80% of which are singletons. Sequencing input: peripheral blood. Source of these receptors: a man aged 50 or older with acute or convalescent COVID-19. Each CDR3 is given with its conserved first and last residue. The D gene is left open where the match is weak. Clone size, where shown, is once, few, many, or a class for clones that have expanded.

cdr3_aa: CAWTHRANYGYTF
cdr3_nt: TGTGCCTGGACCCACAGGGCTAACTATGGCTACACCTTC
j_call: TRBJ1-2
v_call: TRBV30
d_call: .
clone_size: .

cdr3_aa: CASSDRGNTGELFF
cdr3_nt: TGCGCCAGCAGTGACAGGGGGAACACCGGGGAGCTGTTTTTT
j_call: TRBJ2-2
v_call: TRBV5-1
d_call: TRBD1
clone_size: .

cdr3_aa: CASSPWRGASYNEQFF
cdr3_nt: TGTGCCAGCAGCCCATGGCGGGGGGCCTCCTACAATGAGCAGTTCTTC
j_call: TRBJ2-1
v_call: TRBV7-8
d_call: TRBD2
clone_size: few

cdr3_aa: CASSARNTGELFF
cdr3_nt: TGCGCCAGCAGTGCCAGGAACACCGGGGAGCTGTTTTTT
j_call: TRBJ2-2
v_call: TRBV10-1
d_call: .
clone_size: .

cdr3_aa: CASSLGGQGNTEAFF
cdr3_nt: TGCGCCAGCAGCTTGGGGGGACAGGGGAACACTGAAGCTTTCTTT
j_call: TRBJ1-1
v_call: TRBV5-1
d_call: TRBD1
clone_size: .

cdr3_aa: CASSQVLAGKAGELFF
cdr3_nt: TGCGCCAGCAGCCAAGTCCTAGCTGGTAAGGCCGGGGAGCTGTTTTTT
j_call: TRBJ2-2
v_call: TRBV4-1
d_call: .
clone_size: .

cdr3_aa: CSVERGQEADTQYF
cdr3_nt: TGCAGCGTCGAAAGGGGGCAAGAGGCAGATACGCAGTATTTT
j_call: TRBJ2-3
v_call: TRBV29-1
d_call: TRBD1
clone_size: .

cdr3_aa: CASSPLGAGGRPFF
cdr3_nt: TGTGCCAGCAGCCCCCTTGGGGCGGGGGGCCGTCCGTTCTTC
j_call: TRBJ2-1
v_call: TRBV7-2
d_call: TRBD2
clone_size: .

cdr3_aa: CASQVGGGTDTQYF
cdr3_nt: TGTGCCAGCCAAGTGGGCGGGGGCACAGATACGCAGTATTTT
j_call: TRBJ2-3
v_call: TRBV2
d_call: .
clone_size: few

cdr3_aa: CASRAANRLNTEAFF
cdr3_nt: TGTGCCAGCAGAGCGGCGAACCGATTGAACACTGAAGCTTTCTTT
j_call: TRBJ1-1
v_call: TRBV4-2
d_call: .
clone_size: .

cdr3_aa: CASSLYAGSGGYTF
cdr3_nt: TGTGCCAGCAGCTTGTACGCGGGCTCGGGTGGCTACACCTTC
j_call: TRBJ1-2
v_call: TRBV5-4
d_call: .
clone_size: .

cdr3_aa: CASSAVDRGGYGYTF
cdr3_nt: TGTGCCAGCAGCGCAGTGGACAGGGGGGGCTATGGCTACACCTTC
j_call: TRBJ1-2
v_call: TRBV9
d_call: TRBD1
clone_size: .

cdr3_aa: CASSGTGLAGGTYEQYF
cdr3_nt: TGTGCCAGCAGCGGTACTGGACTAGCGGGGGGAACCTACGAGCAGTACTTC
j_call: TRBJ2-7
v_call: TRBV2
d_call: TRBD2
clone_size: .

cdr3_aa: CASTQAGASYNEQFF
cdr3_nt: TGTGCCAGCACCCAAGCGGGGGCCTCCTACAATGAGCAGTTCTTC
j_call: TRBJ2-1
v_call: TRBV9
d_call: TRBD2
clone_size: many

cdr3_aa: CASSGIQENTEAFF
cdr3_nt: TGTGCCAGCAGCGGAATACAGGAGAACACTGAAGCTTTCTTT
j_call: TRBJ1-1
v_call: TRBV9
d_call: .
clone_size: few

cdr3_aa: CASSWEGRGGTEAFF
cdr3_nt: TGTGCCAGCAGCTGGGAGGGGCGGGGAGGCACTGAAGCTTTCTTT
j_call: TRBJ1-1
v_call: TRBV7-8
d_call: .
clone_size: .

cdr3_aa: CASSQDWNSGSQETQYF
cdr3_nt: TGTGCCAGCAGCCAAGATTGGAATAGCGGGTCTCAAGAGACCCAGTACTTC
j_call: TRBJ2-5
v_call: TRBV3-1/TRBV3-2
d_call: TRBD2
clone_size: few

cdr3_aa: CASSRDRGEKLFF
cdr3_nt: TGTGCCAGCAGTCGGGACAGGGGGGAAAAACTGTTTTTT
j_call: TRBJ1-4
v_call: TRBV12-3/TRBV12-4
d_call: TRBD1
clone_size: few

cdr3_aa: CASSHTPDKQETQYF
cdr3_nt: TGTGCCAGCAGCCATACGCCAGACAAGCAAGAGACCCAGTACTTC
j_call: TRBJ2-5
v_call: TRBV4-2
d_call: .
clone_size: few

cdr3_aa: CASSSSLAGASSYNEQFF
cdr3_nt: TGCGCCAGCAGCTCATCTCTGGCGGGGGCCAGCTCCTACAATGAGCAGTTCTTC
j_call: TRBJ2-1
v_call: TRBV5-1
d_call: .
clone_size: .

cdr3_aa: CASSPTGSGNTEAFF
cdr3_nt: TGTGCCAGCTCACCGACAGGGTCGGGGAACACTGAAGCTTTCTTT
j_call: TRBJ1-1
v_call: TRBV18
d_call: TRBD1
clone_size: .

cdr3_aa: CASSTRTGQETQYF
cdr3_nt: TGTGCCAGCAGTACTCGGACAGGTCAAGAGACCCAGTACTTC
j_call: TRBJ2-5
v_call: TRBV6-5
d_call: TRBD1
clone_size: .

cdr3_aa: CASSMAGANTEAFF
cdr3_nt: TGTGCCAGTAGTATGGCAGGGGCGAACACTGAAGCTTTCTTT
j_call: TRBJ1-1
v_call: TRBV19
d_call: .
clone_size: .

cdr3_aa: CSALLAGGHQGQFF
cdr3_nt: TGCAGCGCCCTCCTAGCGGGGGGCCATCAAGGACAGTTCTTC
j_call: TRBJ2-1
v_call: TRBV29-1
d_call: TRBD2
clone_size: .

cdr3_aa: CASSLVVGSGELFF
cdr3_nt: TGTGCCAGCAGCTTGGTCGTCGGGTCCGGGGAGCTGTTTTTT
j_call: TRBJ2-2
v_call: TRBV5-5
d_call: .
clone_size: .

cdr3_aa: CAWSVGANSPLHF
cdr3_nt: TGTGCCTGGAGTGTAGGGGCTAATTCACCCCTCCACTTT
j_call: TRBJ1-6
v_call: TRBV30
d_call: .
clone_size: .

cdr3_aa: CASSVGGQLSNEQFF
cdr3_nt: TGTGCCAGCAGCGTAGGTGGTCAGTTAAGCAATGAGCAGTTCTTC
j_call: TRBJ2-1
v_call: TRBV9
d_call: .
clone_size: .

cdr3_aa: CATRPRDSVYEQYF
cdr3_nt: TGTGCCACCCGACCCCGGGACTCCGTATACGAGCAGTACTTC
j_call: TRBJ2-7
v_call: TRBV15
d_call: .
clone_size: few

cdr3_aa: CASSSAFGANEKLFF
cdr3_nt: TGTGCCAGCAGCTCCGCCTTCGGGGCTAATGAAAAACTGTTTTTT
j_call: TRBJ1-4
v_call: TRBV7-6
d_call: .
clone_size: few

cdr3_aa: CASRKGALNTEAFF
cdr3_nt: TGCGCCAGCAGGAAAGGAGCTCTGAACACTGAAGCTTTCTTT
j_call: TRBJ1-1
v_call: TRBV5-1
d_call: .
clone_size: .

cdr3_aa: CASSSTGTGVQPQHF
cdr3_nt: TGCGCCAGCAGTTCGACCGGGACAGGGGTTCAGCCCCAGCATTTT
j_call: TRBJ1-5
v_call: TRBV10-1
d_call: TRBD1
clone_size: .

cdr3_aa: CAWSQGIYGYTF
cdr3_nt: TGTGCCTGGAGTCAGGGGATCTATGGCTACACCTTC
j_call: TRBJ1-2
v_call: TRBV30
d_call: .
clone_size: .

cdr3_aa: CAWTRTEASYGYTF
cdr3_nt: TGTGCCTGGACTAGGACAGAGGCGAGCTATGGCTACACCTTC
j_call: TRBJ1-2
v_call: TRBV30
d_call: .
clone_size: .

cdr3_aa: CASSSRGVVVQYF
cdr3_nt: TGTGCCAGCAGCTCCAGGGGGGTAGTTGTGCAGTACTTC
j_call: TRBJ2-7
v_call: TRBV5-6
d_call: .
clone_size: once

cdr3_aa: CASIGGASSYNEQFF
cdr3_nt: TGTGCCAGTATAGGGGGGGCGAGCTCCTACAATGAGCAGTTCTTC
j_call: TRBJ2-1
v_call: TRBV19
d_call: .
clone_size: .

cdr3_aa: CASTRRGLEGETQYF
cdr3_nt: TGTGCCAGCACCCGAAGGGGGCTTGAGGGAGAGACCCAGTACTTC
j_call: TRBJ2-5
v_call: TRBV2
d_call: TRBD1
clone_size: few

cdr3_aa: CASSPRTSGVGTDTQYF
cdr3_nt: TGTGCCAGCAGCCCTAGGACTAGCGGGGTAGGCACAGATACGCAGTATTTT
j_call: TRBJ2-3
v_call: TRBV11-2
d_call: TRBD2
clone_size: .

cdr3_aa: CASSTGTEKEKLFF
cdr3_nt: TGTGCCAGCAGCACCGGGACAGAGAAAGAAAAACTGTTTTTT
j_call: TRBJ1-4
v_call: TRBV5-4
d_call: TRBD1
clone_size: .

cdr3_aa: CASRDSLNTEAFF
cdr3_nt: TGCGCCAGCAGGGACAGCCTAAACACTGAAGCTTTCTTT
j_call: TRBJ1-1
v_call: TRBV10-1
d_call: .
clone_size: few

cdr3_aa: CASSPLGGRADTQYF
cdr3_nt: TGTGCCAGCAGCCCCCTTGGGGGCAGGGCAGATACGCAGTATTTT
j_call: TRBJ2-3
v_call: TRBV14
d_call: .
clone_size: .

cdr3_aa: CASSERIGGAPDTQYF
cdr3_nt: TGTGCCAGCAGTGAACGGATCGGGGGGGCCCCAGATACGCAGTATTTT
j_call: TRBJ2-3
v_call: TRBV6-1
d_call: TRBD2
clone_size: .

cdr3_aa: CASSFGQDEYNEQFF
cdr3_nt: TGTGCCAGCAGCTTCGGACAGGACGAGTACAATGAGCAGTTCTTC
j_call: TRBJ2-1
v_call: TRBV5-4
d_call: TRBD1
clone_size: .

cdr3_aa: CASSHTGGAAGYTF
cdr3_nt: TGTGCCAGCAGTCATACAGGGGGCGCGGCTGGCTACACCTTC
j_call: TRBJ1-2
v_call: TRBV6-5
d_call: TRBD1
clone_size: once

cdr3_aa: CASSLETSFADTQYF
cdr3_nt: TGTGCCAGCAGCCTAGAAACTAGCTTTGCAGATACGCAGTATTTT
j_call: TRBJ2-3
v_call: TRBV7-9
d_call: .
clone_size: .

cdr3_aa: CASSKGTGGYQETQYF
cdr3_nt: TGTGCCAGCAGCAAAGGGACAGGGGGATACCAAGAGACCCAGTACTTC
j_call: TRBJ2-5
v_call: TRBV2
d_call: TRBD1
clone_size: .

cdr3_aa: CASSEIHRDRGGPDEQFF
cdr3_nt: TGTGCCAGCAGTGAAATCCACCGGGACAGGGGAGGACCAGATGAGCAGTTCTTC
j_call: TRBJ2-1
v_call: TRBV25-1
d_call: TRBD1
clone_size: .